This TCR beta chain was retrieved from a study of cytomegalovirus exposure and HLA in healthy donors. V was clipped by 0 bases and J by 6 bases; unmatched bases: 6. From germline, CDR1 is SGHAT and CDR2 FQDESV (reference sequence). The CDR3 covers 16 residues. Turning to this clone: Its antigen is still unknown.

Primers: 60 Vbeta forward and 13 Jbeta reverse. Clones were read by immunoSEQ multiplex PCR, and TCRdb kept only the in-frame ones, dropping some. The sample shows approximately 130,000 clones, less than 85% of them seen only once. Overall study results and limits: A later analysis found that most CMV-associated TCR beta chains appeared HLA-restricted. Follow-up analysis seemed to connect common viral pathogens with several of the most significant clusters identified. There were a few CMV-associated chains whose specificity for CMV antigens was confirmed in vitro. Across HLA loci, a later analysis found differing TCR association rates, with DRB1 most and HLA-C fewest.

This sequence originates from a man in his forties in good health and CMV-seronegative. What was sequenced was PBMCs. This rearrangement joins TRBV11-1 to TRBJ2-2; the match to TRBD2 covers 8 bases. The CDR3 sequence is CASSLALAGYAGELFF. CDR3 DNA sequence: TGTGCCAGCAGCTTAGCATTAGCGGGGTATGCCGGGGAGCTGTTTTTT. Variable domain in full (rest from reference TRBV11-1 and TRBJ2-2): EAEVAQSPRYKITEKSQAVAFWCDPISGHATLYWYRQILGQGPELLVQFQDESVVDDSQLPKDRFSAERLKGVDSTLKIQPAELGDSAMYLCASSLALAGYAGELFFGEGSRLTVL.